The 9 T cell receptor beta chains given below trace back to one sample, sequenced in a study of blood T cell repertoires in COVID-19. The method was immunoSEQ multiplex PCR; TCRdb's version includes in-frame clones alone and lacks a portion of them. The sample contains about 360,000 clones, approximately 87% of which appear only once. Sequenced: PBMCs or T cells enriched from blood (not recorded which). These receptor sequences come from a man in his forties in a cohort exposed to, infected with or recovered from COVID-19 (not recorded which).

This rearrangement joins TRBV20-1 to TRBJ1-1; 8 positions agree with TRBD1. Germline assignment: CDR1 DFQATT and CDR2 SNEGSKA (reference sequence). CDR3 size: 11 residues. V lost 2 bases to trimming and J lost 12 bases; unmatched junction nucleotides: 5. As DNA, the CDR3 is TGCAGTGCTAGATCGGACAGGGAAACTTTCTTT. This translates into CSARSDRETFF.

This clone is a singleton in its sample. The chain uses TRBV5-1 and TRBJ2-7, with a tentative D call TRBD2 (6 bases). Per germline, CDR1 SGHRS and CDR2 YFSETQ. Trimming removed 4 bases at V and 0 bases at J, with 14 bases between. The CDR3 runs to 15 residues. The chain's CDR3 is CASSQSGPSSYEQYF. The CDR3 DNA reads TGCGCCAGCAGCCAGAGCGGGCCTAGCTCCTACGAGCAGTACTTC.

The chain combines TRBV19 with TRBJ2-6; tentative D call: TRBD2 (5 bases). This CDR3 is 16 amino acids long. In germline, CDR1 is LNHDA, CDR2 SQIVND (reference sequence). The germline V and J ends were trimmed by 3 bases and 2 bases, with 11 bases remaining between them. CDR3 sequence (DNA): TGTGCCAGTAGTATGAGGGCAGGCCCTGGGGCCAACGTCCTGACTTTC. Its translation is CASSMRAGPGANVLTF.

The gene calls are TRBV3-1 (or the pseudogene TRBV3-2) and TRBJ2-5, with D possibly being TRBD2 (5 bases). The V gene's germline CDR1 is LGHDT and CDR2 YNNKEL (reference sequence). The CDR3 has 16 residues. Trimming shortened V by 0 bases and J by 2 bases, and 13 bases separated the two germline ends. CDR3 nucleotide sequence: TGTGCCAGCAGCCAAGAAGCGGCGCGGAGTCAAGAGACCCAGTACTTC. It yields the protein CASSQEAARSQETQYF.

The genes are TRBV19 and TRBJ2-4; 7 bases are shared with TRBD2. This CDR3 spans 16 amino acids. Germline V lookup: CDR1 LNHDA, CDR2 SQIVND (reference sequence). V dropped 5 bases and J dropped 0; count of bases not matched to a gene: 7. The CDR3 DNA reads TGTGCCAGTAGTGAGGGAAGGGAGGGAGCCAAAAACATTCAGTACTTC. This encodes CASSEGREGAKNIQYF.

V and J are TRBV4-1 and TRBJ2-1; a weak D match, TRBD1 (5 bases). Germline CDR1 MGHRA, CDR2 YSYEKL. The CDR3 covers 15 residues. Deletions cut 0 bases from V and 8 bases from J, with 14 bases between. CDR3 sequence (DNA): TGCGCCAGCAGCCAAGATAATGGGGCGCCCGATGAGCAGTTCTTC. As protein: CASSQDNGAPDEQFF.

The sample holds one count of this clone. The rearrangement uses TRBV7-2 and TRBJ2-5; D gene ambiguous. Germline loops: CDR1 SGHTA, CDR2 FQGNSA. V shed 1 base and J shed 1 base, with 10 bases lying between them. This CDR3 has 15 amino acids. CDR3 sequence reads: CASSLVIGAQETQYF. The CDR3, as DNA: TGTGCCAGCAGCTTAGTTATAGGAGCCCAAGAGACCCAGTACTTC.

V usage is TRBV28 and J usage is TRBJ1-5; D might be TRBD1 (5 bases). V lost 5 bases and J lost 2, with 16 bases in between. The CDR3 loop spans 16 amino acids. Germline V gene data show CDR1 as MDHEN and CDR2 as SYDVKM. As DNA, the CDR3 is TGTGCCAGCAGTGCGGTTGGGCCGGGGGGCAATCAGCCCCAGCATTTT. Amino acids: CASSAVGPGGNQPQHF.

This clone was detected once. V gene TRBV6-2 or TRBV6-3 combines with J gene TRBJ1-2; tentative D call: TRBD1 (5 bases). The CDR3 is made up of 17 amino acids. V was trimmed by 0 bases and J by 3 bases, leaving 17 bases between them. The germline V gene has CDR1 MNHEY and CDR2 SVGEGT. The CDR3 reads CASSYSYHVRAYYGYTF. The CDR3 nucleotides read TGTGCCAGCAGTTACTCGTATCATGTCAGGGCCTACTATGGCTACACCTTC.